This entry describes one T cell receptor (beta chain). Investigators isolated RNA and reverse transcribed it into cDNA to act as the sequencing template. Repertoires were generated with immunoSEQ multiplex PCR, while TCRdb's copy carries only in-frame clones and drops some. In the table there are about 130,000 clones, approximately 49% of which are singletons. V was cut by 3 bases and J by 7 bases, with 10 bases left in between. The germline CDR1 and CDR2 sequences are SGHRS and YFSETQ. The CDR3 is made up of 12 amino acids. Researchers gathered lesional scalp punch biopsies and peripheral blood from patients with alopecia areata. The data stem from a study of CD8+ T cells in alopecia areata. Study overall: The drug, oral tofacitinib, was given to treated patients at 5 to 10 mg twice daily.

The source material was CD8+ T cells sorted from blood, sampled at week 0. The rearrangement uses TRBV5-1 and TRBJ1-1, with D perhaps TRBD1 (5 bases). The source of this sequence is a human donor with alopecia areata. The CDR3 reads CASSYWGREAFF. DNA of the CDR3: TGCGCCAGCAGCTACTGGGGCCGTGAAGCTTTCTTT.